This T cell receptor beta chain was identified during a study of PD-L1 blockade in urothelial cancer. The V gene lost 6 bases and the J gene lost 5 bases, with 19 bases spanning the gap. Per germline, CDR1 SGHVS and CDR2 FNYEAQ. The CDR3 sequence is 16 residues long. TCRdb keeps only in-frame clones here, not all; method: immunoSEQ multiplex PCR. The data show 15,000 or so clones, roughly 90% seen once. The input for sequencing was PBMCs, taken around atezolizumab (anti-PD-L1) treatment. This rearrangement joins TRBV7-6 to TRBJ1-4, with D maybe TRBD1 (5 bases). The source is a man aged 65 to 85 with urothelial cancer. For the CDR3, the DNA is TGTGCCAGCAGTTCACCCTCGGGGGATTTAAATGAAAAACTGTTTTTT. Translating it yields CASSSPSGDLNEKLFF. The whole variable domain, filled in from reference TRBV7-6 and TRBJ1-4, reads GAGVSQSPRYKVTKRGQDVALRCDPISGHVSLYWYRQALGQGPEFLTYFNYEAQQDKSGLPNDRFSAERPEGSISTLTIQRTEQRDSAMYRCASSSPSGDLNEKLFFGSGTQLSVL.